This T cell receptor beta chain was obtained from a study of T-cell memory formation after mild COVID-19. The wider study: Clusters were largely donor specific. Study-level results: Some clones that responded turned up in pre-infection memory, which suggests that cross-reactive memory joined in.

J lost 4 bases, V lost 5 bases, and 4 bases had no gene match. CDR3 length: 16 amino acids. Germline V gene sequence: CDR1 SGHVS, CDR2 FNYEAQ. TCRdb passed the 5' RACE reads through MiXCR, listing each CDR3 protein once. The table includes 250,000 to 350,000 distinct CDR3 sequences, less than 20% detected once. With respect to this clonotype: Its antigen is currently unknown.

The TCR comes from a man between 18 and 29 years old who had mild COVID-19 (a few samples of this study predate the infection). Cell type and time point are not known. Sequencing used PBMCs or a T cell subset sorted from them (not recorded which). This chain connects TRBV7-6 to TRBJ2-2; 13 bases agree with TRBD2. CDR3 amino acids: CASSGWTSGGTGELFF. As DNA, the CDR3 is TGTGCCAGCAGCGGATGGACTAGCGGGGGCACCGGGGAGCTGTTTTTT.